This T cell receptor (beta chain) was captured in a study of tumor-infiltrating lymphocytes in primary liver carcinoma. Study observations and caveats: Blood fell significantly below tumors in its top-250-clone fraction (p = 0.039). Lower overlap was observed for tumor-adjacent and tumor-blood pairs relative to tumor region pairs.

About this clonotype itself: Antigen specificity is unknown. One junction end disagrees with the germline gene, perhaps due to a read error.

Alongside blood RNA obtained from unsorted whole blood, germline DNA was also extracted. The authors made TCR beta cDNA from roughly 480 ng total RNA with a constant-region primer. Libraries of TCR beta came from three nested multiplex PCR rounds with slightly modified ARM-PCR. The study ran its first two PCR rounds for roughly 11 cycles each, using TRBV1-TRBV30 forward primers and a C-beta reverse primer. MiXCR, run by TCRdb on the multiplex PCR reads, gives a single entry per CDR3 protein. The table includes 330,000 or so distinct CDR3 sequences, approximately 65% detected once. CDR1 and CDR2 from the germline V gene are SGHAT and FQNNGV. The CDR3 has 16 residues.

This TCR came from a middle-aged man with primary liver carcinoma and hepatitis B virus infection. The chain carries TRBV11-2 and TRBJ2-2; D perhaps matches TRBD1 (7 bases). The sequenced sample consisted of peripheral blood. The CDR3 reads CASSLEGGTDAGELFF. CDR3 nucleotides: TGTGCCAGCAGCTTAGAGGGCGGGACAGACGCCGGGGAGCTGTTTTTC.